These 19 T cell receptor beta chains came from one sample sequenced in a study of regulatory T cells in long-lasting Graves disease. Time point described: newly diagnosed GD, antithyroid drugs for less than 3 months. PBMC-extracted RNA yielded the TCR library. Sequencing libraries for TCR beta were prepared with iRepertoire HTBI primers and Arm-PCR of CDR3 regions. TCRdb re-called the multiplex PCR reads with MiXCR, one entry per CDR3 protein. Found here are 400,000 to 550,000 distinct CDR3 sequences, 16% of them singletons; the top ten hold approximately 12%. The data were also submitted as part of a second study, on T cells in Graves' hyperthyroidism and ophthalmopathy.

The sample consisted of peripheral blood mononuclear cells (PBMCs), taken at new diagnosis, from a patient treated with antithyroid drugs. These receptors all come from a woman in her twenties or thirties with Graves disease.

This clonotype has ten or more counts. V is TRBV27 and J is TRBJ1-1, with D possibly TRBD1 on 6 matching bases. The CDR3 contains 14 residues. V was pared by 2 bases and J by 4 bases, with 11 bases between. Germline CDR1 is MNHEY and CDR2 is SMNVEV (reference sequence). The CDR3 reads CASSLGRGFTEAFF. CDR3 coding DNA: TGTGCCAGCAGTTTAGGCAGGGGCTTCACTGAAGCTTTCTTT.

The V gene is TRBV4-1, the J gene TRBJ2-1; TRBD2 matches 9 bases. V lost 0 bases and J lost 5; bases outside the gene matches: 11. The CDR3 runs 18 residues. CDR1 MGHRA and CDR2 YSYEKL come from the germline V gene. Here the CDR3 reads CASSQDIRAGGPHNEQFF. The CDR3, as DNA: TGCGCCAGCAGCCAAGATATAAGGGCGGGAGGGCCGCACAATGAGCAGTTCTTC.

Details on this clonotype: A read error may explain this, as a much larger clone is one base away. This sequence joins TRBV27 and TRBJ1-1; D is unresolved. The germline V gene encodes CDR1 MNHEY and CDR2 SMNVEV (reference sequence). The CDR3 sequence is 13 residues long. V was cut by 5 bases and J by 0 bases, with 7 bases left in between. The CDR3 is CASSDPMNTEAFF. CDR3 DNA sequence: TGTGCCAGCAGTGACCCCATGAACACTGAAGCTTTCTTT.

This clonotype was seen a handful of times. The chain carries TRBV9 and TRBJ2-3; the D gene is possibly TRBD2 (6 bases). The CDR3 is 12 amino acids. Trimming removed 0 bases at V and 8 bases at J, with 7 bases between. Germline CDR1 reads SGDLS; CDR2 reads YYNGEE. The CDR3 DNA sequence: TGTGCCAGCAGCGTAGACGGGGGTACGCAGTATTTT. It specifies CASSVDGGTQYF.

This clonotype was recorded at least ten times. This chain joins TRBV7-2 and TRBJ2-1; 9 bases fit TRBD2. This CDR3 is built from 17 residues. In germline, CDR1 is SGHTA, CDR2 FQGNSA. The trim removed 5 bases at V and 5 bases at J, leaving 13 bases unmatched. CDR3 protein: CASSLYSGSIGDNEQFF. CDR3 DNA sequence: TGTGCCAGCAGCCTTTATAGCGGGAGTATAGGGGACAATGAGCAGTTCTTC.

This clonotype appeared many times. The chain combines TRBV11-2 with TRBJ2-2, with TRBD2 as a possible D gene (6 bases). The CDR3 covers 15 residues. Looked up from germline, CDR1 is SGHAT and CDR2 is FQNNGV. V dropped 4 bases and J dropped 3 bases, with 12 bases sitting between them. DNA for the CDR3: TGTGCCAGCAGCTCTTCGACTAGAGACACCGGGGAGCTGTTTTTT. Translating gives CASSSSTRDTGELFF. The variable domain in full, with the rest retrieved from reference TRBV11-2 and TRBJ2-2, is EAGVAQSPRYKIIEKRQSVAFWCNPISGHATLYWYQQILGQGPKLLIQFQNNGVVDDSQLPKDRFSAERLKGVDSTLKIQPAKLEDSAVYLCASSSSTRDTGELFFGEGSRLTVL.

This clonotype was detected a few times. CDR3 sequence (DNA): TGTGCCAGCAGCCCGGCCGGGAACAATGAGCAGTTCTTC. This gives the protein CASSPAGNNEQFF. The chain couples TRBV7-9 to TRBJ2-1, with a weak D call TRBD2 (5 bases). CDR1 SEHNR and CDR2 FQNEAQ come from the germline V gene (reference sequence). CDR3 length: 13 residues. Trimming took off 5 bases at V and 5 bases at J, with 10 bases between the two ends.

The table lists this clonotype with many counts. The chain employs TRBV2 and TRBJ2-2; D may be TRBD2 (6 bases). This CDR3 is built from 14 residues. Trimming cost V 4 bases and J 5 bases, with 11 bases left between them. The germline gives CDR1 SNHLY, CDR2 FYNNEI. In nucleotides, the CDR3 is TGTGCCAGCAGTGGAGAAGGGACTACCGGGGAGCTGTTTTTT. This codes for CASSGEGTTGELFF.

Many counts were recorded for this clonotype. This CDR3 is CSEQRGTDTQYF. Written as DNA, the CDR3 is TGCAGTGAGCAGCGGGGCACAGATACGCAGTATTTT. The chain links TRBV20-1 to TRBJ2-3; possible D gene TRBD2, 6 bases. Germline CDR1 reads DFQATT; CDR2 reads SNEGSKA (reference sequence). V lost 7 bases and J lost 1, with 9 bases in between. The CDR3 is made up of 12 amino acids.

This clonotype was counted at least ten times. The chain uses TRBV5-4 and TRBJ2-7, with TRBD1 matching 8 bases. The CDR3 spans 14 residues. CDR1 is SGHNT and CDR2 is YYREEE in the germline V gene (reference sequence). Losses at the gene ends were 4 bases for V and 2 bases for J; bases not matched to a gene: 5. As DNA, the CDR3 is TGTGCCAGCAGCCCTCAACAGGGGGCCTACGAGCAGTACTTC. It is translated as CASSPQQGAYEQYF.

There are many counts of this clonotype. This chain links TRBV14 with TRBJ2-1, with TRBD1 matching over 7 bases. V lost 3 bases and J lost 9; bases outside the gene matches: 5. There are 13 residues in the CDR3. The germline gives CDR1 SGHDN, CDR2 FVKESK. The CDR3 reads CASSHTGTAEQFF. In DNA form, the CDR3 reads TGTGCCAGCAGCCACACCGGGACAGCTGAGCAGTTCTTC.

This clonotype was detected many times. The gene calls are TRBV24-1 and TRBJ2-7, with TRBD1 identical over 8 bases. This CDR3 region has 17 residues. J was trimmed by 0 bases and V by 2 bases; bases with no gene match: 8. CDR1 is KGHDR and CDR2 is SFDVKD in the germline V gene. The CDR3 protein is CATSDSRAGTGSYEQYF. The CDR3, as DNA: TGTGCCACCAGTGATTCCCGTGCCGGGACAGGCTCCTACGAGCAGTACTTC.

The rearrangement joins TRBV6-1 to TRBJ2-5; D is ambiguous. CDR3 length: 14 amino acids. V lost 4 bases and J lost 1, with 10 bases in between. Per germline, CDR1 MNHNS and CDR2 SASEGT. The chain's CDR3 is CASSVGILQETQYF. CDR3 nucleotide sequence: TGTGCCAGCAGTGTAGGGATTCTCCAAGAGACCCAGTACTTC.

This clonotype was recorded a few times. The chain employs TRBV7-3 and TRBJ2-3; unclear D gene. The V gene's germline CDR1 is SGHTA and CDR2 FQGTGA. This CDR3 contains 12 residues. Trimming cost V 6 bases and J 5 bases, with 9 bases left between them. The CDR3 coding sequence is TGTGCCAGCAGTATGTTCGGAGATACGCAGTATTTT. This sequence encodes CASSMFGDTQYF.

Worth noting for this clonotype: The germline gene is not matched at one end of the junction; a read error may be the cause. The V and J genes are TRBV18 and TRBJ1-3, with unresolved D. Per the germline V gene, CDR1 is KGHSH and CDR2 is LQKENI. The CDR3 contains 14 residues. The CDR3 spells CVSSPTPELATIYF. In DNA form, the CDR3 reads TGTGTCAGCTCACCAACTCCCGAGCTAGCCACCATATATTTT.

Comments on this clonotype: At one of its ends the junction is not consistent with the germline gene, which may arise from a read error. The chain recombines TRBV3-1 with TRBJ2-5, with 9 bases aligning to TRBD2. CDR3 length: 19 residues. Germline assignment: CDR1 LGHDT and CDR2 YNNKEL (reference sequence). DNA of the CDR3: TGTGCCAGCCGCCAAGAAGGTCAGGGGGGAATAGCGGGAGAAGAGACCCAGTACTTC. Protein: CASRQEGQGGIAGEETQYF.

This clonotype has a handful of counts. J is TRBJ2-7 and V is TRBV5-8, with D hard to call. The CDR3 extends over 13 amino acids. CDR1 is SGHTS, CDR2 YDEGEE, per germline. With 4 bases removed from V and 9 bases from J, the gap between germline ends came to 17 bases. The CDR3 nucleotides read TGTGCCAGCAGCCCCCTCGCCACTCCCTCGCAGTACTTC. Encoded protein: CASSPLATPSQYF.

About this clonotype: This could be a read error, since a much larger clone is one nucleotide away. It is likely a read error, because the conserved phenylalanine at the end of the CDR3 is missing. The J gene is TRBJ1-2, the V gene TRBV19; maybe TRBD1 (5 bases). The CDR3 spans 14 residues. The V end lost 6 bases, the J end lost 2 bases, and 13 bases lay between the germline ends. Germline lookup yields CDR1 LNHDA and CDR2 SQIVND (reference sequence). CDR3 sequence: CASSQDTENYGYTI. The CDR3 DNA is TGTGCCAGTAGCCAGGACACCGAAAACTATGGCTACACCATC.

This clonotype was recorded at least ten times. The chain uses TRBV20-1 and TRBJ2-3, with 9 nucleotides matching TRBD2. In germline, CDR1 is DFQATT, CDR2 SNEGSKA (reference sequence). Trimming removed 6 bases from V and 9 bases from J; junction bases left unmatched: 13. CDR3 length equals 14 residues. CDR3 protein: CSARRRLAELTQYF. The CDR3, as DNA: TGCAGTGCCAGGAGGCGACTAGCGGAACTCACGCAGTATTTT.